What follows are 13 T cell receptor beta chains derived from one specimen sequenced in a study of long-term antiretroviral therapy in people with HIV. Assay version v3.0 of immunoSEQ was used, and it was run at survey level. This table comes from immunoSEQ multiplex PCR, and its TCRdb copy is limited to in-frame clones, with some not included. The sample has 11,000 to 15,000 clones; roughly 82% are singletons. The sequenced sample was unsorted PBMCs, obtained 1.8 years before starting antiretroviral therapy. The source is a woman between 35 and 50 years old with HIV.

The chain carries TRBV9 and TRBJ2-1, with TRBD2 matching over 13 bases. The CDR3 runs 17 residues. The V segment lost 0 bases and the J segment 6 bases; nucleotides outside the gene matches: 6. The germline V gene encodes CDR1 SGDLS and CDR2 YYNGEE. Here the CDR3 DNA reads TGTGCCAGCAGCGTAGCTACAGGGACTAGCGGGACCAATGAGCAGTTCTTC. Protein: CASSVATGTSGTNEQFF.

The V gene is TRBV10-3, the J gene TRBJ1-5, with TRBD1 matching over 8 bases. The ends lost 10 bases at V and 0 bases at J; junction bases unmatched: 8. Germline CDR1 and CDR2: ENHRY and SYGVKD. The CDR3 is 15 residues long. In DNA form, the CDR3 reads TGTGCCAGCCAACGGGACAGGAATAGCAATCAGCCCCAGCATTTT. Residues: CASQRDRNSNQPQHF.

The chain has TRBV5-4 and TRBJ2-3; TRBD2 agrees at 12 bases. J lost 5 bases, V lost 4 bases, and 2 bases had no gene match. Germline assignment: CDR1 SGHNT and CDR2 YYREEE (reference sequence). This CDR3 contains 14 residues. The CDR3 region is CASSPGLAGDTQYF. In DNA form, the CDR3 reads TGTGCCAGCAGCCCGGGACTAGCGGGAGATACGCAGTATTTT.

V and J are TRBV5-1 and TRBJ2-1, with 13 bases fitting TRBD2. V was pared by 4 bases and J by 9 bases, with 7 bases of the junction left unmatched. This CDR3 region has 15 residues. Germline V gene lookup returns CDR1 SGHRS and CDR2 YFSETQ. The CDR3 region has the DNA TGCGCCAGCAGCCTGGGACTAGCGGGATCCAGTGAGCAGTTCTTC. Protein sequence: CASSLGLAGSSEQFF. The full variable domain, with the rest looked up from reference TRBV5-1 and TRBJ2-1, is KAGVTQTPRYLIKTRGQQVTLSCSPISGHRSVSWYQQTPGQGLQFLFEYFSETQRNKGNFPGRFSGRQFSNSRSEMNVSTLELGDSALYLCASSLGLAGSSEQFFGPGTRLTVL.

This chain uses TRBV9 with TRBJ2-3; possibly TRBD2 for D (6 bases). CDR3 length: 15 residues. Deletions cut 0 bases from V and 4 bases from J, with 12 bases between. The germline CDR1 and CDR2 sequences are SGDLS and YYNGEE. The CDR3 DNA sequence: TGTGCCAGCAGCGTAGCCTCCGGGAGTCCAGATACGCAGTATTTT. Its protein is CASSVASGSPDTQYF.

This clone appeared a few times. The V and J genes are TRBV7-6 and TRBJ1-3; no clear D. V lost 1 base to trimming and J lost 4 bases, with 5 bases between them. Germline CDR1 reads SGHVS; CDR2 reads FNYEAQ. CDR3 length: 13 residues. The CDR3 reads CASSLELGNTIYF. DNA of the CDR3: TGTGCCAGCAGCTTAGAGTTGGGAAACACCATATATTTT.

This clone was seen only once. This chain links TRBV28 with TRBJ2-6; 11 bases align to TRBD1. CDR1 is MDHEN, CDR2 SYDVKM, per germline. V lost 1 base to trimming and J lost 4 bases; unmatched junction nucleotides: 3. This CDR3 has 17 residues. CDR3 protein: CASSLYGQGAGANVLTF. The CDR3 nucleotides read TGTGCCAGCAGTTTATACGGACAGGGGGCAGGGGCCAACGTCCTGACTTTC.

The V gene is TRBV12-5, the J gene TRBJ2-5, with 10 bases lining up with TRBD2. CDR1 is LGHNT and CDR2 is FRNRAP in the germline V gene. The CDR3 sequence is 16 residues long. Trimming took 2 bases from V and 3 from J; bases not matched to a gene: 6. This chain's CDR3 is CASGLPYGTSEETQYF. In nucleotides, the CDR3 is TGTGCTAGTGGTTTGCCATACGGGACTAGCGAAGAGACCCAGTACTTC.

V is TRBV18 and J is TRBJ2-3; 7 bases agree with TRBD1. V was clipped by 8 bases and J by 6 bases; unmatched bases: 11. CDR3 size: 14 residues. The germline V gene encodes CDR1 KGHSH and CDR2 LQKENI. The DNA for the CDR3 is TGTGCCAGCCAGAAACCCGACAGGGAGGATACGCAGTATTTT. Its translation: CASQKPDREDTQYF.

The CDR3: CASTPYRGPNYGYTF. Here the CDR3 DNA reads TGTGCCAGCACCCCATACAGGGGGCCGAACTATGGCTACACCTTC. V gene TRBV7-9 combines with J gene TRBJ1-2, with 9 positions matching TRBD1. CDR1 SEHNR and CDR2 FQNEAQ come from the germline V gene (reference sequence). The CDR3 consists of 15 residues. The trim removed 7 bases at V and 2 bases at J, leaving 8 bases unmatched.

The J gene is TRBJ2-2, the V gene TRBV28, with a tentative D call TRBD2 (6 bases). Trimming pared 3 bases from V and 6 bases from J, leaving 8 bases between. CDR1 is MDHEN and CDR2 is SYDVKM in the germline V gene. The CDR3 has 13 amino acids. This CDR3 reads CASSLGGSGELFF. CDR3 sequence (DNA): TGTGCCAGCAGTTTGGGGGGATCCGGGGAGCTGTTTTTT.

The chain recombines TRBV6-1 with TRBJ2-5, with D possibly being TRBD2 (5 bases). The CDR3 length is 13 residues. Germline V gene lookup returns CDR1 MNHNS and CDR2 SASEGT. V was shortened by 6 bases and J by 0 bases, with 8 bases between the two germline ends. CDR3 residues: CASRDSHQETQYF. For the CDR3, the DNA is TGTGCCAGCAGGGACTCTCACCAAGAGACCCAGTACTTC.

The count of this clone is one. This chain uses TRBV25-1 with TRBJ2-1; 7 bases fit TRBD2. The junction had 1 base not matched to a gene; V was cut back by 1 base and J by 1 base. The CDR3 sequence is 15 residues long. Germline lookup yields CDR1 MGHDK and CDR2 SYGVNS. CDR3 loop: CASSEWGGSYNEQFF. The DNA for the CDR3 is TGTGCCAGCAGTGAATGGGGGGGTTCCTACAATGAGCAGTTCTTC.